Listed here are 2 T cell receptor beta chains from one sample, sequenced in a study of CD8 T cells in ankylosing spondylitis. In TCRdb, the 5' RACE reads were re-called with MiXCR into one record per CDR3 protein. The repertoire holds about 240,000 distinct CDR3 sequences, with 8% to 9.5% as singletons. Sequencing used blood, either unsorted or a sorted T cell fraction (not recorded which). The source of these receptors is a male donor with ankylosing spondylitis or in good health (not recorded which).

This clonotype was seen ten or more times. This chain joins TRBV6-1 and TRBJ2-7; D not resolved. Between the trimmed V and J ends, which lost 0 bases and 6 bases, there was a span of 9 bases. The CDR3 is 13 amino acids. Germline lookup yields CDR1 MNHNS and CDR2 SASEGT. Here the CDR3 DNA reads TGTGCCAGCAGTGAAGCGGGAAGTCGCGAGCAGTACTTC. Amino acid sequence: CASSEAGSREQYF.

This clonotype was seen more than once but under ten times. The rearrangement joins TRBV30 to TRBJ2-1, with 11 bases matching TRBD2. This CDR3 is built from 17 residues. Germline-derived CDR1 and CDR2 are GTSNPN and SVGIG (reference sequence). V dropped 1 base and J dropped 6; count of bases not matched to a gene: 11. DNA for the CDR3: TGTGCCTGGAGTGACGAACCCCTAGCGGGAGGTGGCAATGAGCAGTTCTTC. Translation: CAWSDEPLAGGGNEQFF.